Below, 22 T cell receptor beta chains from the same sample are listed, as sequenced in a study of blood T cell repertoires in COVID-19. Only in-frame clones appear in the TCRdb table, and some are missing; sequencing was by immunoSEQ multiplex PCR. The data hold fewer than 150,000 clones, with approximately 86% observed a single time. The sample comprised peripheral blood. Source of these receptors: a woman aged 45-65 years who had recovered from COVID-19.

This clone appeared a single time. This chain joins TRBV10-3 and TRBJ2-3, with 9 bases identical to TRBD2. The V and J ends lost 2 bases and 8 bases, in that order; junction bases with no gene match: 2. The CDR3 spans 13 residues. Germline V gene lookup returns CDR1 ENHRY and CDR2 SYGVKD. CDR3: CAISERLAATQYF. DNA for the CDR3: TGTGCCATCAGTGAGCGACTAGCGGCTACGCAGTATTTT.

This rearrangement joins TRBV10-1 to TRBJ1-4; TRBD1 is a possible D gene (5 bases). CDR1 is WNHNN, CDR2 SYGVQD, per germline (reference sequence). CDR3 length: 16 amino acids. The germline V and J ends were trimmed by 11 bases and 0 bases, with 19 bases remaining between them. CDR3 region: CAGFGADGATNEKLFF. Here the CDR3 DNA reads TGCGCCGGCTTTGGGGCGGACGGCGCAACTAATGAAAAACTGTTTTTT.

J is TRBJ2-1 and V is TRBV10-1; 11 bases agree with TRBD2. V dropped 6 bases and J dropped 4; count of bases not matched to a gene: 8. The length of the CDR3 is 16 residues. Germline V gene sequence: CDR1 WNHNN, CDR2 SYGVQD (reference sequence). Here the CDR3 DNA reads TGCGCCAGCAGCGCCCGGACTAGCGGGCGATACAATGAGCAGTTCTTC. Protein product: CASSARTSGRYNEQFF.

The chain employs TRBV12-3 or TRBV12-4 and TRBJ1-2; D unresolved. The V and J ends lost 3 bases and 7 bases respectively, with 12 bases between them. This CDR3 contains 13 residues. The CDR3, as DNA: TGTGCCAGCAGTTTTGGGTGGGAGACTGGCTACACCTTC. This encodes CASSFGWETGYTF.

This chain links TRBV19 with TRBJ2-1; 10 nucleotides line up with TRBD2. Germline V CDR1 and CDR2: LNHDA, SQIVND (reference sequence). The CDR3 loop spans 17 amino acids. Unmatched junction bases numbered 11, after V lost 3 bases and J lost 6 bases. The CDR3 nucleotides read TGTGCCAGTAGTATTTGGGCTAGCGGGAGTTACGGCAATGAGCAGTTCTTC. Translating it yields CASSIWASGSYGNEQFF. The full variable domain, rest sourced from reference TRBV19 and TRBJ2-1, is DGGITQSPKYLFRKEGQNVTLSCEQNLNHDAMYWYRQDPGQGLRLIYYSQIVNDFQKGDIAEGYSVSREKKESFPLTVTSAQKNPTAFYLCASSIWASGSYGNEQFFGPGTRLTVL.

The chain carries TRBV2 and TRBJ2-1, with TRBD2 matching 10 bases. The length of the CDR3 is 14 residues. Trimming took 3 bases from V and 9 from J; bases not matched to a gene: 5. Germline V gives CDR1 SNHLY, CDR2 FYNNEI. CDR3 loop: CASSDKLAGSEQFF. CDR3 coding DNA: TGTGCCAGCAGTGACAAACTAGCGGGATCTGAGCAGTTCTTC.

The V gene is TRBV7-8, the J gene TRBJ1-1, with TRBD1 identical over 12 bases. The CDR3 contains 16 residues. Per germline, CDR1 SGHVS and CDR2 FQNEAQ. The junction had 5 bases not matched to a gene; V was cut back by 3 bases and J by 3 bases. This chain's CDR3 is CASSLGTGGADTEAFF. In DNA form, the CDR3 reads TGTGCCAGCAGCTTGGGGACAGGGGGCGCAGACACTGAAGCTTTCTTT.

This clone has at least ten counts. The V gene is TRBV11-3, the J gene TRBJ1-6, with D uncertain. V dropped 7 bases and J dropped 5 bases, with 6 bases sitting between them. There are 12 residues in the CDR3. Germline V lookup: CDR1 SGHNT, CDR2 YENEEA. CDR3 DNA: TGTGCCAGCACCCGGGATAATTCACCCCTCCACTTT. Amino acids: CASTRDNSPLHF.

This clone appeared a single time. This rearrangement joins TRBV7-2 to TRBJ2-1, with TRBD2 matching over 15 bases. Germline CDR1 SGHTA, CDR2 FQGNSA. The CDR3 contains 17 residues. J gave up 7 bases and V 3 bases, and 7 bases lay outside the gene matches. The DNA for the CDR3 is TGTGCCAGCAGCTTTGGGGGACTAGCGGGAGGCTCTAATGAGCAGTTCTTC. This translates into CASSFGGLAGGSNEQFF.

This chain links TRBV7-9 with TRBJ2-7, with D possibly TRBD1 on 5 matching bases. CDR1 SEHNR and CDR2 FQNEAQ come from the germline V gene (reference sequence). The CDR3 consists of 14 residues. The V end lost 6 bases, the J end lost 0 bases, and 12 bases lay between the germline ends. DNA for the CDR3: TGTGCCAGCAGGATAAGTGGGGCCTCCTACGAGCAGTACTTC. Translating it yields CASRISGASYEQYF.

V and J are TRBV7-9 and TRBJ1-1, with D possibly being TRBD1 (5 bases). This CDR3 has 13 amino acids. Trimming took off 2 bases at V and 6 bases at J, with 10 bases between the two ends. CDR1 is SEHNR, CDR2 FQNEAQ, per germline (reference sequence). The CDR3 reads CASSLMQGSEAFF. The CDR3 DNA is TGTGCCAGCAGCTTAATGCAGGGATCTGAAGCTTTCTTT.

The chain uses TRBV9 and TRBJ2-1; 10 nucleotides agree with TRBD2. The V segment lost 0 bases and the J segment 10 bases; nucleotides outside the gene matches: 10. Germline V gene lookup returns CDR1 SGDLS and CDR2 YYNGEE. This CDR3 is built from 16 residues. DNA for the CDR3: TGTGCCAGCAGCGTAGCTACTCCGCGGACTAGCGGCGAGCAGTTCTTC. This codes for CASSVATPRTSGEQFF.

Here the CDR3 reads CASRGGRNYNEQFF. The CDR3 nucleotides read TGTGCCAGCAGGGGCGGGAGAAACTACAATGAGCAGTTCTTC. The rearrangement joins TRBV27 to TRBJ2-1; 7 nucleotides align to TRBD2. After removal of 6 bases from V and 3 bases from J, the junction contained 5 bases not matched to a gene. Germline assignment: CDR1 MNHEY and CDR2 SMNVEV (reference sequence). The CDR3 length is 14 residues.

The chain links TRBV4-1 to TRBJ2-7; tentatively, D is TRBD2 (6 bases). Between the trimmed V and J ends, which lost 0 bases and 3 bases, there was a span of 15 bases. There are 16 residues in the CDR3. The germline V gene has CDR1 MGHRA and CDR2 YSYEKL. The CDR3 loop reads CASSQDYAGMDYEQYF. DNA for the CDR3: TGCGCCAGCAGCCAAGATTACGCGGGGATGGACTACGAGCAGTACTTC.

The chain carries TRBV6-5 and TRBJ2-5; D possibly corresponds to TRBD1 (6 bases). Per the germline V gene, CDR1 is MNHEY and CDR2 is SVGAGI. V shed 6 bases and J shed 4 bases, with 12 bases lying between them. There are 13 residues in the CDR3. The CDR3 DNA reads TGTGCCAGCAGAACCCAGGGGCGAGAGACCCAGTACTTC. Translated, it gives CASRTQGRETQYF.

The rearrangement uses TRBV4-2 and TRBJ1-1; 7 nucleotides match TRBD1. The CDR3 loop spans 18 amino acids. CDR1 is LGHNA and CDR2 is YNFKEQ in the germline V gene. Trimming at V came to 0 bases and at J to 0 bases, leaving 10 bases not matched to a gene. The CDR3 DNA reads TGTGCCAGCAGCCAAGACGGACAGGACCTTCGAATGAACACTGAAGCTTTCTTT. Its protein product is CASSQDGQDLRMNTEAFF.

On this clone itself: The DNA is omitted, as the CDR3 cannot be located on it reliably, and the CDR3 follows TCRdb's listing. The J gene is TRBJ1-1, the V gene TRBV2. The CDR3 totals 14 residues, both ends included. Germline lookup yields CDR1 SNHLY and CDR2 FYNNEI. CDR3 amino acids: CASSEIYVGSGTFF.

This clone was picked up one time. The genes are TRBV29-1 and TRBJ1-1; 8 nucleotides line up with TRBD1. The CDR3 loop spans 13 amino acids. Germline values: CDR1 SQVTM, CDR2 ANQGSEA. The V and J ends lost 7 bases and 1 base, in that order; junction bases with no gene match: 5. The CDR3 sequence is CSGWGQANTEAFF. The CDR3 DNA reads as TGCAGCGGCTGGGGACAGGCGAACACTGAAGCTTTCTTT.

The rearrangement links TRBV4-3 to TRBJ2-4; the D gene is possibly TRBD1 (6 bases). This CDR3 has 13 residues. Germline values: CDR1 LGHNA, CDR2 YSLEER. The V and J ends lost 3 bases and 9 bases respectively, with 12 bases between them. The CDR3 sequence is CASSQRQDSIQYF. The CDR3, as DNA: TGCGCCAGCAGCCAGCGACAGGATAGCATTCAGTACTTC.

The chain employs TRBV5-6 and TRBJ2-7; a weak D match, TRBD2 (5 bases). Germline V CDR1 and CDR2: SGHDT, YYEEEE. V was pared by 1 base and J by 6 bases, with 14 bases between. The CDR3 extends over 14 amino acids. Here the CDR3 DNA reads TGTGCCAGCAGCTTGTTCCCCACTCGGGGCGAGCAGTACTTC. Its protein product is CASSLFPTRGEQYF.

The gene calls are TRBV7-9 and TRBJ1-5; D is uncertain. CDR3 length: 13 residues. V lost 5 bases to trimming and J lost 6 bases, with 11 bases between them. CDR1 and CDR2 (germline): SEHNR, FQNEAQ (reference sequence). This CDR3 reads CASSPVGGQPQHF. The CDR3 bases are TGTGCCAGCAGCCCCGTGGGAGGTCAGCCCCAGCATTTT.

The rearrangement uses TRBV24-1 and TRBJ1-5, with 8 bases aligning to TRBD1. The CDR3 contains 16 residues. Germline CDR1 and CDR2: KGHDR and SFDVKD. Trimming at V came to 3 bases and at J to 4 bases, leaving 7 bases not matched to a gene. For the CDR3, the DNA is TGTGCCACCAGTGATGCGCAGACAGGGGTTAATCAGCCCCAGCATTTT. Residues: CATSDAQTGVNQPQHF.